Listed below are T cell receptor beta chains from one sample, sequenced in a study of T cell responses to AZD1222 COVID-19 vaccine. Sequencing used immunoSEQ multiplex PCR; TCRdb keeps in-frame clones, though not all of them. This table holds about 140,000 clones, 90% found once. This specimen consisted of peripheral blood, obtained 28 days after the second AZD1222 dose. The receptors come from an adult who received the AZD1222 COVID-19 vaccine. The CDR3 runs from the conserved cysteine through the conserved F or W. D genes are given only for firm matches. Not every row has a clone size; where given, it reads once, few, many or a size class.

v_call,d_call,j_call,clone_size,cdr3_aa,cdr3_nt
TRBV28,.,TRBJ1-2,.,CASSLLPLQGPNYGYTF,TGTGCCAGCAGTTTATTACCTCTGCAGGGCCCTAACTATGGCTACACCTTC
TRBV11-3,TRBD1,TRBJ1-1,.,CASSLGGQGRTEAFF,TGTGCCAGCAGCTTAGGGGGACAGGGGAGGACTGAAGCTTTCTTT
TRBV6-1,TRBD2,TRBJ2-1,.,CASSEGWGLAGGRYNEQFF,TGTGCCAGCAGTGAAGGTTGGGGACTAGCGGGGGGGCGGTACAATGAGCAGTTCTTC
TRBV5-1,.,TRBJ1-5,once,CASSLEGGRQPQHF,TGCGCCAGCAGCTTGGAAGGGGGAAGACAGCCCCAGCATTTT
TRBV7-2,TRBD1,TRBJ2-5,once,CASSLGFGQGIEETQYF,TGTGCCAGCAGCTTAGGTTTCGGACAGGGGATAGAAGAGACCCAGTACTTC
TRBV6-5,.,TRBJ1-2,.,CASSYSSAGYGYTF,TGTGCCAGCAGTTACTCGAGCGCGGGCTATGGCTACACCTTC
TRBV18,.,TRBJ2-1,.,CASSYKEGSYNEQFF,TGTGCCAGCTCATATAAGGAGGGCTCCTACAATGAGCAGTTCTTC
TRBV6-5,.,TRBJ1-2,.,CASSYAAAYGYTF,TGTGCCAGCAGTTACGCCGCTGCCTATGGCTACACCTTC
TRBV12-3/TRBV12-4,.,TRBJ2-1,few,CASSDPGGEQFF,TGTGCCAGCAGCGACCCCGGAGGTGAGCAGTTCTTC
TRBV28,.,TRBJ1-4,.,CASSTWGGVREKLFF,TGTGCCAGCAGTACCTGGGGAGGGGTTAGGGAAAAACTGTTTTTT
TRBV19,TRBD1,TRBJ1-3,once,CASSIQGAGNTIYF,TGTGCCAGTAGTATACAGGGGGCTGGAAACACCATATATTTT
TRBV7-2,TRBD2,TRBJ2-1,.,CASSFTSGSNEQFF,TGTGCCAGCAGCTTCACTAGCGGGAGCAATGAGCAGTTCTTC
TRBV28,.,TRBJ1-5,.,CASSLGLQPQHF,TGTGCCAGCAGCCTGGGTCTTCAGCCCCAGCATTTT
TRBV9,.,TRBJ1-2,.,CASSVEDSSSGGYTF,TGTGCCAGCAGCGTAGAAGACTCATCCTCGGGTGGCTACACCTTC
TRBV28,.,TRBJ1-2,.,CASSLGGVWGYTF,TGTGCCAGCAGTTTAGGAGGGGTATGGGGCTACACCTTC
TRBV18,.,TRBJ2-7,.,CASSPRTETYEQYF,TGTGCCAGCTCACCCCGGACGGAGACCTACGAGCAGTACTTC
TRBV28,.,TRBJ2-4,.,CASSLQTLAKNIQYF,TGTGCCAGCAGTTTGCAGACGCTAGCCAAAAACATTCAGTACTTC
TRBV11-2,.,TRBJ2-7,few,CASSLDMIRDTGSYEQYF,TGTGCCAGCAGCTTAGACATGATCCGGGACACAGGCTCCTACGAGCAGTACTTC
TRBV2,TRBD2,TRBJ2-5,once,CASSVMVGRGASGTQYF,TGTGCCAGCAGTGTCATGGTGGGGCGGGGGGCCAGTGGGACCCAGTACTTC
TRBV5-1,TRBD1,TRBJ2-2,once,CASSLEVRGRWGTGELFF,TGCGCCAGCAGCTTGGAAGTCAGGGGGCGATGGGGTACCGGGGAGCTGTTTTTT
TRBV7-9,.,TRBJ1-2,.,CASSLVPAGANGYTF,TGTGCCAGCAGCTTAGTTCCGGCAGGGGCCAATGGCTACACCTTC
TRBV6-5,.,TRBJ2-3,.,CASSSRAPRGDTQYF,TGTGCCAGCAGTTCCCGGGCCCCGAGAGGCGATACGCAGTATTTT
TRBV2,TRBD1,TRBJ2-4,.,CASSGTGPNIQYF,TGTGCCAGCAGTGGGACAGGGCCAAACATTCAGTACTTC
TRBV27,.,TRBJ1-2,.,CASSLFSQPYGYTF,TGTGCCAGCAGTTTATTTTCCCAACCCTATGGCTACACCTTC
TRBV7-2,.,TRBJ1-4,.,CASSLAIGSNEKLFF,TGTGCCAGCAGCTTAGCGATAGGTTCAAATGAAAAACTGTTTTTT
TRBV6-6,.,TRBJ1-6,.,CASSYSTSRVSSPLHF,TGTGCCAGCAGTTACTCGACTTCGAGGGTTAGTTCACCCCTCCACTTT
TRBV7-2,.,TRBJ2-7,.,CASSLEGGYEQYF,TGTGCCAGCAGCTTAGAAGGTGGCTACGAGCAGTACTTC
TRBV19,.,TRBJ2-7,.,CASSFTPRGSYEQYF,TGTGCCAGTAGTTTCACCCCCAGGGGATCCTACGAGCAGTACTTC
TRBV7-9,.,TRBJ1-4,.,CASSLTGSTGEKLFF,TGTGCCAGCAGCTTAACGGGTTCCACGGGAGAAAAACTGTTTTTT
TRBV6-4,TRBD1,TRBJ2-3,.,CASSEQGTTDTQYF,TGTGCCAGCAGTGAACAGGGGACCACAGATACGCAGTATTTT
TRBV6-5,.,TRBJ1-4,once,CASTSLDEKLFF,TGTGCCAGCACCTCCTTAGATGAAAAACTGTTTTTT
TRBV29-1,.,TRBJ1-4,.,CSVETWLDSTNEKLFF,TGCAGCGTTGAAACTTGGCTGGACAGCACAAATGAAAAACTGTTTTTT
TRBV5-1,.,TRBJ2-5,.,CASSLTTTPGETQYF,TGCGCCAGCAGCTTGACGACTACCCCCGGGGAGACCCAGTACTTC
TRBV28,.,TRBJ2-7,once,CASSSPYRQVYSYEQYF,TGTGCCAGCAGTTCCCCCTATCGCCAGGTCTATTCCTACGAGCAGTACTTC
TRBV6-2/TRBV6-3,.,TRBJ1-4,.,CASSRAGIAEKLFF,TGTGCCAGCAGCCGAGCGGGGATCGCCGAAAAACTGTTTTTT
TRBV19,TRBD2,TRBJ2-3,once,CASSIAGGRTDTQYF,TGTGCCAGTAGTATAGCGGGAGGCCGGACAGATACGCAGTATTTT
TRBV4-2,.,TRBJ2-3,.,CASSQYSGTDTQYF,TGTGCCAGCAGCCAATATAGCGGCACAGATACGCAGTATTTT
TRBV4-1,.,TRBJ1-6,.,CASSHSRRPGRDSPLHF,TGCGCCAGCAGCCACAGCCGACGGCCTGGTCGAGATTCACCCCTCCACTTT
TRBV18,.,TRBJ2-2,.,CASSPVMSGLNTGELFF,TGTGCCAGCTCACCAGTTATGTCGGGACTGAACACCGGGGAGCTGTTTTTT
TRBV7-8,.,TRBJ2-5,.,CASTQGGGLFETQYF,TGTGCCAGCACCCAAGGAGGGGGGCTTTTTGAGACCCAGTACTTC
TRBV19,.,TRBJ2-5,.,CASTAQDWVVGETQYF,TGTGCCAGCACGGCACAAGACTGGGTCGTCGGGGAGACCCAGTACTTC
TRBV28,.,TRBJ1-6,.,CASRTESNSPLHF,TGTGCCAGCAGGACAGAAAGTAATTCACCCCTCCACTTT
TRBV12-3/TRBV12-4,TRBD2,TRBJ2-7,.,CASRVGTTYEQYF,TGTGCCAGCAGGGTCGGGACTACCTACGAGCAGTACTTC
TRBV4-2,TRBD2,TRBJ2-2,.,CASSQDLILGGTGELFF,TGTGCCAGCAGCCAAGATTTAATTCTCGGGGGGACCGGGGAGCTGTTTTTT
TRBV11-2,TRBD1,TRBJ1-4,.,CASSLGAGGSEKLFF,TGTGCCAGCAGCTTAGGAGCAGGGGGCTCTGAAAAACTGTTTTTT
TRBV3-1/TRBV3-2,TRBD1,TRBJ1-2,.,CASSQEGQGMVGYTF,TGTGCCAGCAGCCAAGAGGGACAGGGTATGGTTGGCTACACCTTC
TRBV9,.,TRBJ1-2,.,CASSVLSSGYTF,TGTGCCAGCAGCGTATTATCGAGTGGCTACACCTTC
TRBV3-1/TRBV3-2,.,TRBJ1-4,.,CASSPQGGIGEKLFF,TGTGCCAGCAGCCCTCAAGGGGGTATAGGTGAAAAACTGTTTTTT
TRBV10-3,TRBD2,TRBJ2-7,.,CATLMERGGSSYEQYF,TGTGCCACCCTTATGGAGCGGGGGGGCAGCTCCTACGAGCAGTACTTC
TRBV5-1,.,TRBJ2-1,.,CASSPDGPRNEQFF,TGCGCCAGCAGCCCGGATGGGCCACGGAATGAGCAGTTCTTC
TRBV10-3,.,TRBJ1-1,.,CAISDALNTEAFF,TGTGCCATCAGTGATGCGCTAAACACTGAAGCTTTCTTT
TRBV10-2,TRBD2,TRBJ2-5,.,CASSESGLAGGLQYF,TGCGCCAGCAGTGAGTCGGGACTAGCGGGGGGGCTCCAGTACTTC
TRBV11-2,TRBD1,TRBJ2-7,.,CASSFFGGQIYEQYF,TGTGCCAGCAGCTTTTTTGGGGGACAGATTTACGAGCAGTACTTC